Shown below are 5 T cell receptor beta chains from a single sample sequenced in a study of OX40 agonist ivuxolimab in advanced cancers. Clones were sequenced by immunoSEQ multiplex PCR, and TCRdb holds only the in-frame ones, with some missing. Of over 75,000 clones in the sample, about 90% are singletons; the top ten hold roughly 8.9%. The sequencing here drew on CD4+ or CD8+ T cells sorted from blood, taken in a trial of the OX40 agonist ivuxolimab. Receptors originate from an adult with an advanced solid tumor such as melanoma, head and neck, liver or kidney cancer.

This sequence joins TRBV4-2 and TRBJ2-7, with D perhaps matching TRBD1 (6 bases). Trimming took off 1 base at V and 2 bases at J, with 15 bases between the two ends. Germline CDR1 and CDR2: LGHNA and YNFKEQ. The CDR3 spans 16 residues. The CDR3 is CASSQGRTEPTYEQYF. The CDR3, as DNA: TGTGCCAGCAGCCAAGGACGGACAGAACCCACCTACGAGCAGTACTTC.

CDR3 loop: CASSDSLASTDTQYF. The CDR3 DNA follows: TGTGCCAGCAGTGACTCGCTAGCTAGCACAGATACGCAGTATTTT. This rearrangement joins TRBV6-4 to TRBJ2-3; D possibly corresponds to TRBD2 (5 bases). CDR1 is MRHNA and CDR2 is SNTAGT in the germline V gene. Deletions cut 0 bases from V and 0 bases from J, with 7 bases between. The CDR3 has 15 residues.

This clone occurred once. This sequence joins TRBV11-3 and TRBJ2-3; D remains ambiguous. The CDR3 loop spans 13 amino acids. V was trimmed by 5 bases and J by 2 bases, leaving 8 bases between them. CDR1 is SGHNT, CDR2 YENEEA, per germline. This CDR3 is CASSDRVTDTQYF. For the CDR3, the DNA is TGTGCCAGCAGCGATAGGGTCACAGATACGCAGTATTTT. The full variable domain, completed using reference TRBV11-3 and TRBJ2-3, is EAGVVQSPRYKIIEKKQPVAFWCNPISGHNTLYWYLQNLGQGPELLIRYENEEAVDDSQLPKDRFSAERLKGVDSTLKIQPAELGDSAVYLCASSDRVTDTQYFGPGTRLTVL.

The V gene is TRBV19, the J gene TRBJ1-6, with TRBD1 matching 7 bases. The CDR3 runs 15 residues. Germline trimming cut 4 bases from V and 4 bases from J; bases unmatched to any gene: 4. The germline CDR1 and CDR2 sequences are LNHDA and SQIVND (reference sequence). CDR3 in DNA: TGTGCCAGTAGTACTCAACAGGGGTATAATTCACCCCTCCACTTT. This sequence encodes CASSTQQGYNSPLHF.

V is TRBV18 and J is TRBJ2-3, with D perhaps TRBD2 (5 bases). The germline V gene has CDR1 KGHSH and CDR2 LQKENI. V was clipped by 6 bases and J by 4 bases, with 17 bases between them. The CDR3 contains 15 residues. The CDR3 DNA is TGTGCCAGCTCCCAATGGGCGGGCGGGTCAGATACGCAGTATTTT. Translated: CASSQWAGGSDTQYF.